These 21 T cell receptor beta chains were all obtained from the same sample, sequenced in a study of blood T cells in healthy people across ages. The authors ran a second PCR of about 7 to 11 cycles using a sample-barcoded 5' primer and a J-beta primer mix. One entry per CDR3 protein, called by TCRdb with MiXCR from the 5' RACE reads. The sample has about 640,000 distinct CDR3 sequences, roughly 30% seen once. Input material: blood. The receptors originated from an elderly woman in good health.

This clonotype was observed many times. The chain joins TRBV6-4 to TRBJ2-7; the match to TRBD1 covers 8 bases. The trim removed 4 bases at V and 4 bases at J, leaving 9 bases unmatched. The CDR3 has 15 residues. Germline-derived CDR1 and CDR2 are MRHNA and SNTAGT. The CDR3 sequence is CASSVLPGTGYEQYF. In DNA, the CDR3 is TGTGCCAGCAGTGTTTTGCCGGGGACAGGTTACGAGCAGTACTTC.

In regard to this clonotype: This may be a read error: a much more frequent sequence differs by one nucleotide. The V and J genes are TRBV6-6 and TRBJ1-2, with a weak D call TRBD1 (5 bases). The CDR3 extends over 12 amino acids. Germline lookup yields CDR1 MNHNY and CDR2 SVGAGI (reference sequence). V was trimmed by 5 bases and J by 8 bases, leaving 12 bases between them. CDR3 sequence: CASSRDVAGYTF. DNA for the CDR3: TGTGCCAGCAGTCGGGACGTAGCGGGCTACACCTTC.

The chain links TRBV5-1 to TRBJ2-5; maybe TRBD1 (6 bases). Between the trimmed V and J ends, which lost 3 bases and 13 bases, there was a span of 25 bases. Germline V gene data show CDR1 as SGHRS and CDR2 as YFSETQ. The CDR3 has 15 residues. The CDR3 sequence is CASSSAPGQTYERYF. The CDR3 nucleotides read TGCGCCAGCAGCTCCGCGCCGGGACAAACCTACGAGCGGTACTTC.

A remark on this clonotype: One base away lies a much larger clone, so this may be a sequencing read error. The gene calls are TRBV29-1 and TRBJ2-7, with 8 bases that match TRBD1. Per the germline V gene, CDR1 is SQVTM and CDR2 is ANQGSEA. The junction had 2 bases not matched to a gene; V was cut back by 5 bases and J by 2 bases. The CDR3 totals 12 residues. The CDR3 sequence: CSVQTGAYEQYF. CDR3 bases: TGCAGCGTTCAGACAGGGGCCTACGAGCAGTACTTC.

This rearrangement joins TRBV19 to TRBJ2-3; 8 positions match TRBD1. J was trimmed by 6 bases and V by 6 bases; bases with no gene match: 2. The CDR3 runs to 12 residues. The germline V gene encodes CDR1 LNHDA and CDR2 SQIVND (reference sequence). The CDR3 nucleotides are TGTGCCAGTAGAACAGGGGGGGATACGCAGTATTTT. Amino acids: CASRTGGDTQYF.

This clonotype was seen once. This may arise from a read error, as a much more abundant clone is one base away. The gene calls are TRBV28 and TRBJ2-5; D gene uncertain. The CDR3 totals 14 residues. Per the germline V gene, CDR1 is MDHEN and CDR2 is SYDVKM. The CDR3 nucleotides read TGTGCCAGCAGTTTGGTAGGACGGCAAGAGGCCCAGTACTTC. It translates to CASSLVGRQEAQYF.

This clonotype occurred many times. The chain uses TRBV6-1 and TRBJ2-1, with 8 bases lining up with TRBD1. V was pared by 4 bases and J by 8 bases, with 4 bases of the junction left unmatched. The V gene's germline CDR1 is MNHNS and CDR2 SASEGT. The CDR3 has 13 amino acids. CDR3 in DNA: TGTGCCAGCAGTGTAGACAGGGGAGATGAGCAGTTCTTC. The encoded protein is CASSVDRGDEQFF.

A single count supports this clonotype. The chain links TRBV7-7 to TRBJ2-1; D may be TRBD1 (7 bases). In germline, CDR1 is SSHAT, CDR2 FNYEAQ (reference sequence). The CDR3 has 13 amino acids. The V and J ends lost 4 bases and 10 bases respectively, with 14 bases between them. CDR3 coding DNA: TGTGCCAGCAGCTCCGGACAGGACTACGAGCAGTTCTTC. It specifies CASSSGQDYEQFF. Supplemented by reference TRBV7-7 and TRBJ2-1, the full variable domain reads GAGVSQSPRYKVTKRGQDVTLRCDPISSHATLYWYQQALGQGPEFLTYFNYEAQPDKSGLPSDRFSAERPEGSISTLTIQRTEQRDSAMYRCASSSGQDYEQFFGPGTRLTVL.

The J gene is TRBJ2-7, the V gene TRBV7-2, with D possibly TRBD2 on 5 matching bases. The V end lost 2 bases, the J end lost 3 bases, and 11 bases lay between the germline ends. Germline CDR1 reads SGHTA; CDR2 reads FQGNSA. CDR3 length: 14 amino acids. For the CDR3, the DNA is TGTGCCAGCAGCTTATCGGGCGGGCTCTACGAGCAGTACTTC. It encodes CASSLSGGLYEQYF.

With regard to this clonotype: One end of the junction does not line up with germline, which may come from a read error. CDR3 coding DNA: TGTGCCGGCTCACCTTGGTCTTCGAGGACTGAAGCTTTCTTT. Protein: CAGSPWSSRTEAFF. The V gene is TRBV18, the J gene TRBJ1-1; D is undetermined. The CDR3 runs to 14 residues. The germline gives CDR1 KGHSH, CDR2 LQKENI.

This clonotype was seen a few times. A much larger clonotype is one base distant, so this may be a read error. Here the CDR3 reads CSARLRDSPLHF. CDR3 nucleotide sequence: TGCAGTGCTAGACTAAGGGATTCACCCCTCCACTTT. The chain is built from TRBV20-1 and TRBJ1-6; D gene unclear. The germline V and J ends were trimmed by 2 bases and 8 bases, with 7 bases remaining between them. Germline V CDR1 and CDR2: DFQATT, SNEGSKA (reference sequence). This CDR3 has 12 amino acids.

This clonotype was recorded at least ten times. The gene calls are TRBV4-3 and TRBJ1-2, with 9 bases fitting TRBD1. J was trimmed by 6 bases and V by 4 bases; bases with no gene match: 6. There are 14 residues in the CDR3. Germline V CDR1 and CDR2: LGHNA, YSLEER. DNA of the CDR3: TGCGCCAGCAGCCTGACAGGGGGAGAGGATGGCTACACCTTC. It translates to CASSLTGGEDGYTF.

This clonotype was detected many times. The chain carries TRBV5-1 and TRBJ2-7, with TRBD1 identical over 7 bases. The CDR3 length is 15 residues. Germline V lookup: CDR1 SGHRS, CDR2 YFSETQ. Losses at the gene ends were 3 bases for V and 4 bases for J; bases not matched to a gene: 10. The DNA for the CDR3 is TGCGCCAGCAGCTCGCCCGGGACAGCAGGATACGAGCAGTACTTC. Amino acid sequence: CASSSPGTAGYEQYF.

Many counts were recorded for this clonotype. The gene calls are TRBV15 and TRBJ1-5; 7 positions match TRBD1. The CDR3 has 15 residues. Germline CDR1 LNHNV, CDR2 YYDKDF (reference sequence). V lost 1 base and J lost 7; bases outside the gene matches: 7. This CDR3 is CATSRGETGTQPQHF. In nucleotides, the CDR3 is TGTGCCACCAGCAGAGGTGAGACAGGGACACAGCCCCAGCATTTT.

Many counts were recorded for this clonotype. This sequence joins TRBV11-2 and TRBJ2-7; 8 nucleotides align to TRBD1. The CDR3 sequence is 14 residues long. V lost 5 bases and J lost 7; bases outside the gene matches: 10. Germline CDR1 and CDR2: SGHAT and FQNNGV. As DNA, the CDR3 is TGTGCCAGCAGCATAAGGACAGGGTGGGGGGAGCAGTACTTC. Its protein is CASSIRTGWGEQYF.

This clonotype was recorded many times. V usage is TRBV9 and J usage is TRBJ1-2; 7 positions agree with TRBD1. The CDR3 runs 16 residues. V lost 3 bases, J lost 2 bases, and 10 bases stayed unmatched. The germline V gene has CDR1 SGDLS and CDR2 YYNGEE. The CDR3 loop reads CASSEGASGANYGYTF. CDR3 nucleotides: TGTGCCAGCAGCGAGGGGGCCTCGGGGGCGAACTATGGCTACACCTTC.

This clonotype has at least ten counts. The V gene is TRBV20-1, the J gene TRBJ2-7; perhaps TRBD1 as D (5 bases). The CDR3 is 12 residues long. Trimming removed 1 base at V and 3 bases at J, with 7 bases between. The V gene's germline CDR1 is DFQATT and CDR2 SNEGSKA (reference sequence). CDR3 residues: CSARADNYEQYF. As DNA, the CDR3 is TGCAGTGCTAGAGCGGACAACTACGAGCAGTACTTC.

This clonotype showed up many times. J is TRBJ2-7 and V is TRBV6-6, with D possibly TRBD2 on 6 matching bases. The CDR3 contains 17 residues. V was clipped by 6 bases and J by 7 bases, with 28 bases between them. Germline CDR1 is MNHNY and CDR2 is SVGAGI (reference sequence). The CDR3 DNA is TGTGCCAGCAGATCGAGGACCCCCGGGACTTCCCCGGGGGAGCAGTACTTC. Its protein product is CASRSRTPGTSPGEQYF.

Ten or more counts support this clonotype. The J gene is TRBJ2-3, the V gene TRBV10-3; 13 bases align to TRBD2. CDR3 size: 17 residues. Germline V gene sequence: CDR1 ENHRY, CDR2 SYGVKD. Trimming removed 2 bases from V and 2 bases from J; junction bases left unmatched: 4. Here the CDR3 reads CAISEAGLAGTTDTQYF. CDR3 sequence (DNA): TGTGCCATCAGTGAGGCGGGACTAGCGGGGACCACAGATACGCAGTATTTT.

This sequence joins TRBV27 and TRBJ1-2; 8 bases map to TRBD1. Germline V gene sequence: CDR1 MNHEY, CDR2 SMNVEV (reference sequence). Unmatched junction bases numbered 11, after V lost 5 bases and J lost 6 bases. This CDR3 is built from 15 residues. CDR3 protein: CASSRDRGGFDGYTF. CDR3 nucleotides: TGTGCCAGCAGTCGAGACAGGGGAGGATTCGATGGCTACACCTTC.

The CDR3 is CASSVAERSDRYGYTF. The DNA of the CDR3 is TGTGCCAGCAGCGTAGCTGAGAGGTCGGACCGATATGGCTACACCTTC. The chain recombines TRBV9 with TRBJ1-2; D is undetermined. V was pared by 0 bases and J by 5 bases, with 17 bases between. Germline CDR1 is SGDLS and CDR2 is YYNGEE. This CDR3 is built from 16 residues. Variable domain in full (rest from reference TRBV9 and TRBJ1-2): DSGVTQTPKHLITATGQRVTLRCSPRSGDLSVYWYQQSLDQGLQFLIQYYNGEERAKGNILERFSAQQFPDLHSELNLSSLELGDSALYFCASSVAERSDRYGYTFGSGTRLTVV.